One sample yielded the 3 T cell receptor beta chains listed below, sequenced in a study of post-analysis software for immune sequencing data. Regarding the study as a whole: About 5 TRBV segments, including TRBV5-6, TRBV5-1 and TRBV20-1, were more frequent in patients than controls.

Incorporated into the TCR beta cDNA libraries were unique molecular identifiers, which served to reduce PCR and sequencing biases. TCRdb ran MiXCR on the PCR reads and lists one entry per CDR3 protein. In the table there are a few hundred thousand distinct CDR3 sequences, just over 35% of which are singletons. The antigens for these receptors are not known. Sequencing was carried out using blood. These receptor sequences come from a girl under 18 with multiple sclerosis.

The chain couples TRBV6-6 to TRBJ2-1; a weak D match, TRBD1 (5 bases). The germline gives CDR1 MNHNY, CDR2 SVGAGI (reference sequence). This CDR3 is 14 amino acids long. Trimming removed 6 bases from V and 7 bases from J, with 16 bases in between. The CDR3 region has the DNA TGTGCCAGCAGCAGCGCTCAGGGTGCGAATGAGCAGTTCTTC. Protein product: CASSSAQGANEQFF.

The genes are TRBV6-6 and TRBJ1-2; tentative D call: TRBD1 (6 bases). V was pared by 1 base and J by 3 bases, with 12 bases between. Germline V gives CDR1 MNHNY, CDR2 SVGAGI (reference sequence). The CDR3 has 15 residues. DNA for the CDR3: TGTGCCAGCAGTTACTTACACAGGGAATACTATGGCTACACCTTC. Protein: CASSYLHREYYGYTF.

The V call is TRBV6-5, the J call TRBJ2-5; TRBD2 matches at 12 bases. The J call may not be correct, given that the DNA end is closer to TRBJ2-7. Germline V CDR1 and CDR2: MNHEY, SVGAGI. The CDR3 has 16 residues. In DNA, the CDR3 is TGTGCCAGCAGTTTTGAGACTAGCGGGAGAATCTACGAGCAGTACTTC. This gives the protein CASSFETSGRIYEQYF.